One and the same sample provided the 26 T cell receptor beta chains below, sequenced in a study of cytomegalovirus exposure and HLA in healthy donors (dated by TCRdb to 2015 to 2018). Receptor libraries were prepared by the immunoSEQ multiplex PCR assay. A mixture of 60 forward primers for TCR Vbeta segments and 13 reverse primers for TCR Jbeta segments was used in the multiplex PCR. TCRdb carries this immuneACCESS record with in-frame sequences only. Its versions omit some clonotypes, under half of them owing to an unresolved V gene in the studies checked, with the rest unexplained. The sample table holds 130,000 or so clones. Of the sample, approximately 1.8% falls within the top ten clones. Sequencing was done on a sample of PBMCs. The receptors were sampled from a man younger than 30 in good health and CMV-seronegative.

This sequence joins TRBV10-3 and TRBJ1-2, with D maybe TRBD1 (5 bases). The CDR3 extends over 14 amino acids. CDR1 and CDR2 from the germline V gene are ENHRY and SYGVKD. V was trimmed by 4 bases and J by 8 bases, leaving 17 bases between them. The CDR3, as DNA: TGTGCCATCAGTGGTGGGGGTAGCGGAAGGGGCTACACCTTC. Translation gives CAISGGGSGRGYTF.

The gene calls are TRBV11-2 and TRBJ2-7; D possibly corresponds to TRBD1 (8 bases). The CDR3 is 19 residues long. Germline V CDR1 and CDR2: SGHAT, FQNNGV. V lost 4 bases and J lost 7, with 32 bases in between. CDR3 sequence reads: CASSSPVGQGGFQLLEQYF. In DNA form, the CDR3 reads TGTGCCAGCAGCTCCCCGGTAGGACAGGGAGGGTTCCAACTACTTGAGCAGTACTTC.

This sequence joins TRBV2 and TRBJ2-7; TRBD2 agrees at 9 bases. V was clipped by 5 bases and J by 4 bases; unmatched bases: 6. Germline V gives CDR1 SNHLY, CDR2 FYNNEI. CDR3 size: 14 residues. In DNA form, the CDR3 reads TGTGCCAGCAGTATTAGCGGGAGCAAGTACGAGCAGTACTTC. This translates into CASSISGSKYEQYF.

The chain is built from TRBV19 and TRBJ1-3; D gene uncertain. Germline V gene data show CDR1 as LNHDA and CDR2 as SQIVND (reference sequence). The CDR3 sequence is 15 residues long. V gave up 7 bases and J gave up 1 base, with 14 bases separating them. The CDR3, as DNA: TGTGCCAGTATAACCTCTGGAGCATCTGGAAACACCATATATTTT. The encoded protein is CASITSGASGNTIYF. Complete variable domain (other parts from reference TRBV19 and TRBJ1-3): DGGITQSPKYLFRKEGQNVTLSCEQNLNHDAMYWYRQDPGQGLRLIYYSQIVNDFQKGDIAEGYSVSREKKESFPLTVTSAQKNPTAFYLCASITSGASGNTIYFGEGSWLTVV.

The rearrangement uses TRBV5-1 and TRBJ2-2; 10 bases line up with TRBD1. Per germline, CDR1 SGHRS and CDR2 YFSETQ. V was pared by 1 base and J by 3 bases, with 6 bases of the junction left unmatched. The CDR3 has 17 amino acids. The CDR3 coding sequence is TGCGCCAGCAGCTTGCGTTCCGGGACAGGGGACACCGGGGAGCTGTTTTTT. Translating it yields CASSLRSGTGDTGELFF.

CDR3 DNA: TGTGCCAGTAGTCTTGGACAGGAGAAGAACACTGAAGCTTTCTTT. This translates into CASSLGQEKNTEAFF. The genes are TRBV19 and TRBJ1-1; 7 bases fit TRBD1. The V gene end was trimmed by 5 bases and the J gene end by 1 base; junction bases not matched to a gene: 7. CDR1 is LNHDA, CDR2 SQIVND, per germline (reference sequence). The CDR3 has 15 amino acids.

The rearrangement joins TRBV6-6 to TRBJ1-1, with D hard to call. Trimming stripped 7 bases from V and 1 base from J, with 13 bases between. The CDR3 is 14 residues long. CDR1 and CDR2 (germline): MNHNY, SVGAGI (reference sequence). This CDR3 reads CASNTQITNTEAFF. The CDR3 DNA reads TGTGCCAGCAACACACAGATAACGAACACTGAAGCTTTCTTT.

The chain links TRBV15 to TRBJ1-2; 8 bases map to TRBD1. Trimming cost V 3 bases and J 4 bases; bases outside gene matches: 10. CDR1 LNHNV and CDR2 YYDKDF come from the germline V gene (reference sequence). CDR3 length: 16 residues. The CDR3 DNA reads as TGTGCCACCAGCAGGGACCTGACAGGGGACCTCTATGGCTACACCTTC. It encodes CATSRDLTGDLYGYTF.

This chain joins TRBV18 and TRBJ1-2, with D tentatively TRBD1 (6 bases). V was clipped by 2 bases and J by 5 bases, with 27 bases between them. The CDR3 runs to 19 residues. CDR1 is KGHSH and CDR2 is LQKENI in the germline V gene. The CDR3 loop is CASSPVGQRLTSMAYGYTF. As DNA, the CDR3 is TGTGCCAGCTCACCAGTAGGACAGCGCCTTACCTCCATGGCGTATGGCTACACCTTC.

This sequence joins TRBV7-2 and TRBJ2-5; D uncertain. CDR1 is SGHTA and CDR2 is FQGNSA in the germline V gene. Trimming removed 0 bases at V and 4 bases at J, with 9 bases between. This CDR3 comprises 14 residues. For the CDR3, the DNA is TGTGCCAGCAGCTTAGCTCAGATCCCAGAGACCCAGTACTTC. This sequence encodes CASSLAQIPETQYF.

CDR3: CASSFRVHEQFF. DNA of the CDR3: TGTGCCAGCAGCTTCAGGGTCCATGAGCAGTTCTTC. The chain links TRBV7-9 to TRBJ2-1, with a tentative D call TRBD1 (5 bases). V was cut by 3 bases and J by 8 bases, with 8 bases left in between. The germline V gene encodes CDR1 SEHNR and CDR2 FQNEAQ (reference sequence). CDR3 length: 12 residues.

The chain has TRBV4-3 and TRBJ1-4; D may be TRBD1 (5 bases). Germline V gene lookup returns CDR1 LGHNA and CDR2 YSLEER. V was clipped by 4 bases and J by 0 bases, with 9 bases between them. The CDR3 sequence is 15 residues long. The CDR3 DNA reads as TGCGCCAGCAGCCGACAGTCTGCAACTAATGAAAAACTGTTTTTT. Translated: CASSRQSATNEKLFF.

This CDR3 reads CASSPHPSDGLNQPQHF. CDR3 nucleotide sequence: TGTGCCAGCAGCCCACATCCTTCCGACGGACTCAATCAGCCCCAGCATTTT. This chain joins TRBV7-9 and TRBJ1-5; D call uncertain. Trimming left V 5 bases short and J 3 bases short, with 20 bases between. This CDR3 has 17 amino acids. Germline CDR1 reads SEHNR; CDR2 reads FQNEAQ (reference sequence).

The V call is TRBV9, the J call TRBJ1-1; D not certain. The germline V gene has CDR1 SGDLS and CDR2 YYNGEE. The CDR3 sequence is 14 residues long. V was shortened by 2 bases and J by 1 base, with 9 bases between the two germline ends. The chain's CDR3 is CASSVDKQNTEAFF. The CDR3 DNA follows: TGTGCCAGCAGCGTCGACAAGCAGAACACTGAAGCTTTCTTT.

CDR3 nucleotides: TGCGCCAGCAACCCAAGGGGTGGAGAGACCCAGTACTTC. Amino acids: CASNPRGGETQYF. The rearrangement joins TRBV5-1 to TRBJ2-5; possible D gene TRBD1, 5 bases. The V gene's germline CDR1 is SGHRS and CDR2 YFSETQ. The germline V and J ends were trimmed by 6 bases and 4 bases, with 13 bases remaining between them. This CDR3 region has 13 residues.

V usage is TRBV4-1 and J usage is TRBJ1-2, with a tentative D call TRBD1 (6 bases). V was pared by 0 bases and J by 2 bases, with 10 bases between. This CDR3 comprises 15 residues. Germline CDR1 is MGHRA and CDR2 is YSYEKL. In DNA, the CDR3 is TGCGCCAGCAGCCAAGAGCGGACAGTAAACTATGGCTACACCTTC. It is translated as CASSQERTVNYGYTF.

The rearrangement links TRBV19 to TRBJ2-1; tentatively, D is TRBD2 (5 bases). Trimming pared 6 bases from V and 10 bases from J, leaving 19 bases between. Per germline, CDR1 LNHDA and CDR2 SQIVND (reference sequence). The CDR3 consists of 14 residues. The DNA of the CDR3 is TGTGCCAGTAGCATCGCTCCTAGCTCGGGCGAGCAGTTCTTC. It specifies CASSIAPSSGEQFF.

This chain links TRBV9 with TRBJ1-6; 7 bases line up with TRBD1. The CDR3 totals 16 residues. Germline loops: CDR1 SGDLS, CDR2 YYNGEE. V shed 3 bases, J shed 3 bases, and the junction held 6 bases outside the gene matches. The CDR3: CASSAPGQHYNSPLHF. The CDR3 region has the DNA TGTGCCAGCAGCGCACCGGGACAGCACTATAATTCACCCCTCCACTTT.

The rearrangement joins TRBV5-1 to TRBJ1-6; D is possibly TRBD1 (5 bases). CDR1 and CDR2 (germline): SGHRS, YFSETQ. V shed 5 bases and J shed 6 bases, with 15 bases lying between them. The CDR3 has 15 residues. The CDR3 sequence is CASSVEGGGNSPLHF. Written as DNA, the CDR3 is TGCGCCAGCAGTGTGGAGGGTGGGGGTAATTCACCCCTCCACTTT.

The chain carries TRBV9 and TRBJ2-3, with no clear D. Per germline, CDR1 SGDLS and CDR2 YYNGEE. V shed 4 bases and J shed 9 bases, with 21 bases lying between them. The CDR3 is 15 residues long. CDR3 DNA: TGTGCCAGCAGCCCCCATCCAGACTTCTCCTCCACGCAGTATTTT. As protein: CASSPHPDFSSTQYF.

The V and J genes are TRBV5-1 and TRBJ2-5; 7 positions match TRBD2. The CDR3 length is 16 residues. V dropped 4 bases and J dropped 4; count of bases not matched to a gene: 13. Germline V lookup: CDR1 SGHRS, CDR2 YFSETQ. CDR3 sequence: CASSTDGAGAGETQYF. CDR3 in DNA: TGCGCCAGCAGCACCGACGGGGCGGGAGCGGGAGAGACCCAGTACTTC. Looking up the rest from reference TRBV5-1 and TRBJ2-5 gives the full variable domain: KAGVTQTPRYLIKTRGQQVTLSCSPISGHRSVSWYQQTPGQGLQFLFEYFSETQRNKGNFPGRFSGRQFSNSRSEMNVSTLELGDSALYLCASSTDGAGAGETQYFGPGTRLLVL.

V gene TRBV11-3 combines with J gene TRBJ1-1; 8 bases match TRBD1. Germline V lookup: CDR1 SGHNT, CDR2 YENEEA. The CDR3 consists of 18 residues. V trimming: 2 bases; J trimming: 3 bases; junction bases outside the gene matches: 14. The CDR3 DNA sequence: TGTGCCAGCAGCTTAAGCTTTGCCAGCGGGACAGGTTACACTGAAGCTTTCTTT. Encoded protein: CASSLSFASGTGYTEAFF.

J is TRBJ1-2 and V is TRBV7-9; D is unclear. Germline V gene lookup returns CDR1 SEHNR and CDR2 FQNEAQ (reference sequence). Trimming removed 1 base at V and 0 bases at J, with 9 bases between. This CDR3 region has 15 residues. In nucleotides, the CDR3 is TGTGCCAGCAGCTTAGATGGCGGTACTAACTATGGCTACACCTTC. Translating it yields CASSLDGGTNYGYTF.

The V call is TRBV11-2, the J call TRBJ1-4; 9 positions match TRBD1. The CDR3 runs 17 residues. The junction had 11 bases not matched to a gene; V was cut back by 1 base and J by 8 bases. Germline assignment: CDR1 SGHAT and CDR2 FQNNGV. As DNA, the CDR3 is TGTGCCAGCAGCTTAGTCGGGACAGGGAGGGCGGGAGAAAAACTGTTTTTT. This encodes CASSLVGTGRAGEKLFF.

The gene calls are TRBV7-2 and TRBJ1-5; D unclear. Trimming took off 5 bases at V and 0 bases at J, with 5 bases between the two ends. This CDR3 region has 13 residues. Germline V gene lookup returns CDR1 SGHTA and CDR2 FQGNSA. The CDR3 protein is CASSANSNQPQHF. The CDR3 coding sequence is TGTGCCAGCAGCGCGAATAGCAATCAGCCCCAGCATTTT.

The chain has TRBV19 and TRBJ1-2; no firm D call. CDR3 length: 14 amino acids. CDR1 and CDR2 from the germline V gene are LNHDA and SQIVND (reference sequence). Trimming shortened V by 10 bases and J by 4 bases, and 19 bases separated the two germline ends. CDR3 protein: CATPWRETSYGYTF. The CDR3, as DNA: TGTGCCACCCCATGGAGAGAGACCAGCTATGGCTACACCTTC.